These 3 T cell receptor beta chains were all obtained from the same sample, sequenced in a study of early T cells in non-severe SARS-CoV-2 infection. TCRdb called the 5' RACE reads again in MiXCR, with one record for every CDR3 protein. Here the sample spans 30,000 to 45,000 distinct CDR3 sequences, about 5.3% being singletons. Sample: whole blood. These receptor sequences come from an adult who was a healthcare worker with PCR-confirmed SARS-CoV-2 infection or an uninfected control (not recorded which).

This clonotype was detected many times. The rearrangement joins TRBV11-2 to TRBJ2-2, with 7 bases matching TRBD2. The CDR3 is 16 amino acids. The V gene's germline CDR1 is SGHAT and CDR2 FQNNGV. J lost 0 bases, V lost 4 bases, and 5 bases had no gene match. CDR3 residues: CASSSVGRTNTGELFF. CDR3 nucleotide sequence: TGTGCCAGCAGCTCGGTCGGGAGGACGAACACCGGGGAGCTGTTTTTT. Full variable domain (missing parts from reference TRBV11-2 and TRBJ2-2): EAGVAQSPRYKIIEKRQSVAFWCNPISGHATLYWYQQILGQGPKLLIQFQNNGVVDDSQLPKDRFSAERLKGVDSTLKIQPAKLEDSAVYLCASSSVGRTNTGELFFGEGSRLTVL.

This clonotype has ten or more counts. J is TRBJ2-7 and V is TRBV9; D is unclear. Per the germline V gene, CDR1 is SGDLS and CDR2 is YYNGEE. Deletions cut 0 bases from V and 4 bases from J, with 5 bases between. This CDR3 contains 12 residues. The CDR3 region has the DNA TGTGCCAGCAGCGTAGCTTTTTACGAGCAGTACTTC. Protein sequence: CASSVAFYEQYF.

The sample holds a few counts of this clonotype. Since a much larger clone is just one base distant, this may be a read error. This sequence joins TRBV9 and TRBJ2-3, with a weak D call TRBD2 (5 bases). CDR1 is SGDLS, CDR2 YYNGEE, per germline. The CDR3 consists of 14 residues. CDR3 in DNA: TGTGTCAGCAGCGTAGATCGGGGAGCAGATACGCAGTATTTT. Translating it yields CVSSVDRGADTQYF.